This entry is about one T cell receptor beta chain. Its antigen is not known. The data belong to a study of OX40 agonist ivuxolimab in advanced cancers. Study-wide background: In this trial design, patients received ivuxolimab intravenously at 0.01 to 10 mg/kg every 2 weeks. Males comprised around 80% of the group, whose mean age was approximately 62 years (range 23 to 79). One patient with hepatocellular carcinoma and two with cutaneous melanoma, three in all, had partial responses.

Repertoires were generated with immunoSEQ multiplex PCR, while TCRdb's copy carries only in-frame clones and drops some. Of 60,000 to 85,000 clones in the sample, around four fifths were seen once. Germline V lookup: CDR1 LNHNV, CDR2 YYDKDF (reference sequence). CDR3 size: 15 residues. The ends lost 0 bases at V and 4 bases at J; junction bases unmatched: 3. Findings of the study overall: Clonal expansion was seen in CD4+ and CD8+ blood T cells by week 6 at 0.1 to 3.0 mg/kg.

The source of this sequence is an adult with an advanced solid tumor such as melanoma, head and neck, liver or kidney cancer. The V call is TRBV15, the J call TRBJ2-3; 8 nucleotides line up with TRBD2. Here the sequenced sample was CD4+ or CD8+ T cells sorted from blood, taken in a trial of the OX40 agonist ivuxolimab. The CDR3: CATSRDGGAADTQYF. The DNA for the CDR3 is TGTGCCACCAGCAGAGACGGGGGGGCGGCAGATACGCAGTATTTT.